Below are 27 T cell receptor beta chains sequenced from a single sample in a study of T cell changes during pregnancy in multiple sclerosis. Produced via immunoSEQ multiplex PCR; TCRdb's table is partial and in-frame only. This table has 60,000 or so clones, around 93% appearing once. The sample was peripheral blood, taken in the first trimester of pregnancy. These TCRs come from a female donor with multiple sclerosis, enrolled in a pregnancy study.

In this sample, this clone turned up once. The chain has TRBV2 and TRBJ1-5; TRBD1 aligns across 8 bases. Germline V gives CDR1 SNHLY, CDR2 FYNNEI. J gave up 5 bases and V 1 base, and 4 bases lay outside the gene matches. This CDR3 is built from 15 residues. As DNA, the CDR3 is TGTGCCAGCAGTGAAGATGGACAGGGTTATCAGCCCCAGCATTTT. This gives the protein CASSEDGQGYQPQHF.

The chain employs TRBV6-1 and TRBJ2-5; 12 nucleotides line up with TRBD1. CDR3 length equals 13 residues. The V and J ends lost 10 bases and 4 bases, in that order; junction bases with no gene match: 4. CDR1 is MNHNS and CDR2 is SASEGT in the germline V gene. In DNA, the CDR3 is TGTGCCACCGGGACAGGGGGCGCAGAGACCCAGTACTTC. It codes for CATGTGGAETQYF.

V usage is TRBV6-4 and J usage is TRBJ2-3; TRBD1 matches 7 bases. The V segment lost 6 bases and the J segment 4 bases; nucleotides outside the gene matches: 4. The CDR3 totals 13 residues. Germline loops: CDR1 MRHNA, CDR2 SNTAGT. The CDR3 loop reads CASRRTGSDTQYF. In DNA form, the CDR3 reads TGTGCCAGCAGGAGGACAGGTTCAGATACGCAGTATTTT.

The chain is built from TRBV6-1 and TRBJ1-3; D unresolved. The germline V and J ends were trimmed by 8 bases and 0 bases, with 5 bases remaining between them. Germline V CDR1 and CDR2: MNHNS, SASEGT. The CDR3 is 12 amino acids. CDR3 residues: CASGNSGNTIYF. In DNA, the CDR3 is TGTGCCAGCGGCAACTCTGGAAACACCATATATTTT.

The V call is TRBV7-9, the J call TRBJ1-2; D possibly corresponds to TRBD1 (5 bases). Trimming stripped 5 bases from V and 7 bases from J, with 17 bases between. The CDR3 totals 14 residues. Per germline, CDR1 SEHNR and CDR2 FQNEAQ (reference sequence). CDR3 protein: CASSTPETASGYTF. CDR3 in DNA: TGTGCCAGCAGCACGCCGGAGACAGCGAGTGGCTACACCTTC.

CDR3 nucleotide sequence: TGTGCCAGCAGTCAATACAGGATTTCCTACGAGCAGTACTTC. This translates into CASSQYRISYEQYF. The gene calls are TRBV6-1 and TRBJ2-7; D possibly corresponds to TRBD1 (5 bases). The CDR3 runs 14 residues. V was shortened by 5 bases and J by 1 base, with 12 bases between the two germline ends. In germline, CDR1 is MNHNS, CDR2 SASEGT.

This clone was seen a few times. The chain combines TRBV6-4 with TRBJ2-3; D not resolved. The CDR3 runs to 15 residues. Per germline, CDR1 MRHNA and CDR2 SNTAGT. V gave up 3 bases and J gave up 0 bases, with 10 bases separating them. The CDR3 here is CASSEHILSTDTQYF. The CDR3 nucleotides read TGTGCCAGCAGTGAACACATCCTGAGCACAGATACGCAGTATTTT.

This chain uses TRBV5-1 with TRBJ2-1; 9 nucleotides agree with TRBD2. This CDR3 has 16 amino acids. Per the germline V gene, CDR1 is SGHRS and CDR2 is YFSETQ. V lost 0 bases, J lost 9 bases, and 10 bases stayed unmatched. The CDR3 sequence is CASSLDVAGEGGEQFF. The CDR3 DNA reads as TGCGCCAGCAGCTTGGATGTAGCGGGGGAGGGGGGTGAGCAGTTCTTC.

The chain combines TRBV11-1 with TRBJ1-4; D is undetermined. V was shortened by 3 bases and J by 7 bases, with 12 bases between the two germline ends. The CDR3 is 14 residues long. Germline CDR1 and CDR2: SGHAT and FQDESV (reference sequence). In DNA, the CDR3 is TGTGCCAGCAGCTTCAGTATGGGGAGTGAAAAACTGTTTTTT. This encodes CASSFSMGSEKLFF. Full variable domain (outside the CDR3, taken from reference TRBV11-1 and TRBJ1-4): EAEVAQSPRYKITEKSQAVAFWCDPISGHATLYWYRQILGQGPELLVQFQDESVVDDSQLPKDRFSAERLKGVDSTLKIQPAELGDSAMYLCASSFSMGSEKLFFGSGTQLSVL.

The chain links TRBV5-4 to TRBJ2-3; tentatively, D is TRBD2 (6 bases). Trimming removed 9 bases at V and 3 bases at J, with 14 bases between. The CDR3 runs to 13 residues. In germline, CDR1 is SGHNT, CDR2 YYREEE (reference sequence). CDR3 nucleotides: TGTGCCATCGGGAGCGCTGGAACAGATACGCAGTATTTT. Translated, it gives CAIGSAGTDTQYF.

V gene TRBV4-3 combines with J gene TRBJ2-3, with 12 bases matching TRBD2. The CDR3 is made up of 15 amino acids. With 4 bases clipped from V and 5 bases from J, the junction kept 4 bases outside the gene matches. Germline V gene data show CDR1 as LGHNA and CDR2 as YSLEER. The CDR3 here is CASSRGLAGIDTQYF. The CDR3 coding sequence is TGCGCCAGCAGCCGAGGACTAGCGGGGATAGATACGCAGTATTTT.

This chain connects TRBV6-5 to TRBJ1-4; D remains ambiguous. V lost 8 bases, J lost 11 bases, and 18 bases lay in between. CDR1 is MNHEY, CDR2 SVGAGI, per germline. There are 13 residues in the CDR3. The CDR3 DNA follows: TGTGCCAGCGGGAGTATGGGTGTGGGGAAACTGTTTTTT. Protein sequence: CASGSMGVGKLFF.

This chain's CDR3 is CASSPGQNQPQHF. Written as DNA, the CDR3 is TGTGCCAGCTCACCAGGGCAGAATCAGCCCCAGCATTTT. The J gene is TRBJ1-5, the V gene TRBV18, with D unresolved. Germline-derived CDR1 and CDR2 are KGHSH and LQKENI. V lost 2 bases and J lost 4, with 6 bases in between. The CDR3 is made up of 13 amino acids.

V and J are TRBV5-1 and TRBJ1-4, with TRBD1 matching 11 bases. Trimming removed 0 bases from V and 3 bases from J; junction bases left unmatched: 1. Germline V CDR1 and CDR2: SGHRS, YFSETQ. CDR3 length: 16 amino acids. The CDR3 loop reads CASSLGGQGANEKLFF. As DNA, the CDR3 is TGCGCCAGCAGCTTGGGGGGACAGGGGGCTAATGAAAAACTGTTTTTT. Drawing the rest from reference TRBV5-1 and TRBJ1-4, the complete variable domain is KAGVTQTPRYLIKTRGQQVTLSCSPISGHRSVSWYQQTPGQGLQFLFEYFSETQRNKGNFPGRFSGRQFSNSRSEMNVSTLELGDSALYLCASSLGGQGANEKLFFGSGTQLSVL.

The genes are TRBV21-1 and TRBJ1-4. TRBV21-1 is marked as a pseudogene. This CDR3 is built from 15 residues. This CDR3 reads CASSKFGGAGEKLFF. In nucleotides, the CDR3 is TGTGCCAGCAGCAAGTTCGGGGGGGCGGGCGAAAAACTGTTTTTT.

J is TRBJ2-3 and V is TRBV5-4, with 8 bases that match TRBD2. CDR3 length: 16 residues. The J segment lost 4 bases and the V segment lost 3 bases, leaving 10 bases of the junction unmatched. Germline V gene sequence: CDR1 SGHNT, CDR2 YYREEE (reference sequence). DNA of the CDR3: TGTGCCAGCAGCTCCCCCGGGACTAGGGTCCCAGATACGCAGTATTTT. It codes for CASSSPGTRVPDTQYF.

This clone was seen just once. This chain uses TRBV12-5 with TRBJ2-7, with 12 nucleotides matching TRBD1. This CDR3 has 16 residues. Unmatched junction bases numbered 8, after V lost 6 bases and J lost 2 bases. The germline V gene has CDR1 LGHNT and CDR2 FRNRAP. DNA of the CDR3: TGTGCTAGTGGGACAACCGGGACAGGGGGCGCCTACGAGCAGTACTTC. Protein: CASGTTGTGGAYEQYF.

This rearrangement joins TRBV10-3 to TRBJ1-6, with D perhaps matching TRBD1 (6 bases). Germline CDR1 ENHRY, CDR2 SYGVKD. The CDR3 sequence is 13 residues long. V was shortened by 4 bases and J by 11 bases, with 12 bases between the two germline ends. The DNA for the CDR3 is TGTGCCATCAGTGGGACGGACAGTCCACCCCTCCACTTT. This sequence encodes CAISGTDSPPLHF.

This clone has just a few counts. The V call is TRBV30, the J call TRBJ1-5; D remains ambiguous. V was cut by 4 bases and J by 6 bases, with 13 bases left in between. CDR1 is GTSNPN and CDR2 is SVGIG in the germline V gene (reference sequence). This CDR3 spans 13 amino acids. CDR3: CAWNLGGGQPQHF. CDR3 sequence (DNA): TGTGCCTGGAACCTCGGAGGAGGTCAGCCCCAGCATTTT.

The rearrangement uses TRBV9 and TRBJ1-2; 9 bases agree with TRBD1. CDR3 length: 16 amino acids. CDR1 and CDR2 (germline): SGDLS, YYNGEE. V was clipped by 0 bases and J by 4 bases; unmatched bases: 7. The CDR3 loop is CASSVGSGTGTYGYTF. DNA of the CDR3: TGTGCCAGCAGCGTAGGTTCGGGGACAGGGACCTATGGCTACACCTTC.

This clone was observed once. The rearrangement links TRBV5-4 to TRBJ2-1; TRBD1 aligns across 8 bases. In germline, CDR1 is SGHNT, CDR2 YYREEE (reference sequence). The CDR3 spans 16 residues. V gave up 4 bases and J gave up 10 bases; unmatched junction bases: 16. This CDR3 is CASSARQGQVTIEQFF. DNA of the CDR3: TGTGCCAGCAGCGCAAGACAGGGACAGGTGACAATCGAGCAGTTCTTC.

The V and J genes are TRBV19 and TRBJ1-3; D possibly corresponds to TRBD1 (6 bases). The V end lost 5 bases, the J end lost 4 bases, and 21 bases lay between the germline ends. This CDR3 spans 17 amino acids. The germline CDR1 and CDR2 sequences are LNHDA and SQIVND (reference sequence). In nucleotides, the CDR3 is TGTGCCAGTAGTTCCCCCTTCAGGACAGCCGGAGGAAACACCATATATTTT. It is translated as CASSSPFRTAGGNTIYF.

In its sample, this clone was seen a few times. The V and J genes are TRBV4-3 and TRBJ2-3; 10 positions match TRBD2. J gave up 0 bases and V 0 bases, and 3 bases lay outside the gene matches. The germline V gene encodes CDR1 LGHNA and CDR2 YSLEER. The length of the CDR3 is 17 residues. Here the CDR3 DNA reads TGCGCCAGCAGCCAAGAGAGCGGGGGGGGGAGCACAGATACGCAGTATTTT. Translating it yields CASSQESGGGSTDTQYF.

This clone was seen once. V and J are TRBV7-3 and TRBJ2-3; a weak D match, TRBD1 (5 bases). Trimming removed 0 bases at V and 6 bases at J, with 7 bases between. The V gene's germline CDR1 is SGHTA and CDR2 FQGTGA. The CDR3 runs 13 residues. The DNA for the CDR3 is TGTGCCAGCAGCTTAACTGCAGGGGATACGCAGTATTTT. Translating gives CASSLTAGDTQYF.

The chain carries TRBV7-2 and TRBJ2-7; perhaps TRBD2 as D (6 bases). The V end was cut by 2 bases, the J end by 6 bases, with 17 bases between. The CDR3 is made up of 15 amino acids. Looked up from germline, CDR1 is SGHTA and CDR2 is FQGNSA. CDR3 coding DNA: TGTGCCAGCAGCTTATCTTTTGGAGGGAGTGGCGAGCAGTACTTC. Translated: CASSLSFGGSGEQYF.

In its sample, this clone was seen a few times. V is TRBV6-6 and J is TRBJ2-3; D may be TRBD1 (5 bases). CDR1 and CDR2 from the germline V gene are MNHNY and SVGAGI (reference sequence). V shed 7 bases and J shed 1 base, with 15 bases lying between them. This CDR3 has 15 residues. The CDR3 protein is CASTSADTRTDTQYF. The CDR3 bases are TGTGCCAGCACTTCCGCGGACACTCGCACAGATACGCAGTATTTT.

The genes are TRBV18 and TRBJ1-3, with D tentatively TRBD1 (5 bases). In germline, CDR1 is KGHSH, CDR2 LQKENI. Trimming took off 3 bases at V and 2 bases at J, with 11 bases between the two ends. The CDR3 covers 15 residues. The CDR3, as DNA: TGTGCCAGCTCACCTACAGGCGACACTGGAAACACCATATATTTT. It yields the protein CASSPTGDTGNTIYF.